This T cell receptor beta chain emerged from a study of CD8 T cells in Susac syndrome. When the RNA was reverse transcribed, random hexamers were used with an input of roughly 0.5 to 1 ug. TCRdb analysed the immunoSEQ multiplex PCR reads with MiXCR anew, one entry per CDR3 protein. The sample lists a few hundred thousand distinct CDR3 sequences, about 89% seen once, with around 0.18% in the top ten. Trimming cost V 4 bases and J 0 bases; bases outside gene matches: 15. CDR1 and CDR2 from the germline V gene are MNHEY and SVGEGT. The length of the CDR3 is 18 residues. Sequenced sample: CD8+ T cells from PBMCs. The chain recombines TRBV6-2 or TRBV6-3 with TRBJ2-7; TRBD1 matches 7 bases. This clonotype originated in a human donor with multiple sclerosis. CDR3 bases: TGTGCCAGCAGTTTCAATCGTGGGGACAGCCACCTCTCCTACGAGCAGTACTTC. Translated, it gives CASSFNRGDSHLSYEQYF.